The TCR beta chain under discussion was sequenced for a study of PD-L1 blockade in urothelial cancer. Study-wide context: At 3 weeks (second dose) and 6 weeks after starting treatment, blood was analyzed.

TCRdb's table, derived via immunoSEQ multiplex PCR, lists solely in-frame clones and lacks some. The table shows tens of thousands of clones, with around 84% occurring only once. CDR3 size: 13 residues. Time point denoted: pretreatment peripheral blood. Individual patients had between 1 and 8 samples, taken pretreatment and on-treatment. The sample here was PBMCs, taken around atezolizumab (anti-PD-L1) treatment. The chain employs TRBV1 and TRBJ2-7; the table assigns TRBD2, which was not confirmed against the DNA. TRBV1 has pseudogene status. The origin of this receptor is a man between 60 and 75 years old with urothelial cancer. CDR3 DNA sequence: TGCACCAGCAGCCAAGGGAGGCCGGGGGAGCAGTACTTC. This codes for CTSSQGRPGEQYF.